The next 18 T cell receptor beta chains were all read from a single sample in a study of shared clonotypes between healthy human individuals. Profiled with immunoSEQ multiplex PCR; TCRdb holds only in-frame clones, not every one. Among about 2.4 million clones listed, 93% were seen once. Sequenced sample: naive CD4+ T cells from PBMCs. As for subset: CD45RA+ positively selected. The origin of the receptors is a young man in good health. Some clones in this sample may be carry-over from other donors' samples.

The V and J genes are TRBV7-2 and TRBJ1-5, with D possibly TRBD1 on 5 matching bases. Trimming removed 5 bases at V and 8 bases at J, with 22 bases between. Germline V gene data show CDR1 as SGHTA and CDR2 as FQGNSA. This CDR3 contains 16 residues. The CDR3 protein is CASSLVGGAFSEPQHF. CDR3 nucleotide sequence: TGTGCCAGCAGCCTTGTGGGAGGGGCCTTTTCAGAGCCCCAGCATTTT. Together with reference TRBV7-2 and TRBJ1-5, the CDR3 gives the full variable domain: GAGVSQSPSNKVTEKGKDVELRCDPISGHTALYWYRQSLGQGLEFLIYFQGNSAPDKSGLPSDRFSAERTGGSVSTLTIQRTQQEDSAVYLCASSLVGGAFSEPQHFGDGTRLSIL.

Note on this clone: The sample contains more than one DNA sequence encoding this CDR3. J is TRBJ2-7 and V is TRBV5-1, with TRBD2 matching 8 bases. CDR3 length equals 14 residues. J lost 4 bases, V lost 1 base, and 4 bases had no gene match. Germline V CDR1 and CDR2: SGHRS, YFSETQ. The CDR3 region has the DNA TGCGCCAGCAGCTTGCTGAGCGGGAGTTACGAGCAGTACTTC. Its translation is CASSLLSGSYEQYF.

The chain carries TRBV25-1 and TRBJ2-3; 15 nucleotides match TRBD2. Trimming cost V 6 bases and J 4 bases; bases outside gene matches: 5. The CDR3 runs to 16 residues. Germline loops: CDR1 MGHDK, CDR2 SYGVNS. This CDR3 is CASSAGLAGGSDTQYF. CDR3 in DNA: TGTGCCAGCAGCGCCGGACTAGCGGGAGGGTCAGATACGCAGTATTTT. Combining the CDR3 with reference TRBV25-1 and TRBJ2-3 gives the whole variable domain EADIYQTPRYLVIGTGKKITLECSQTMGHDKMYWYQQDPGMELHLIHYSYGVNSTEKGDLSSESTVSRIRTEHFPLTLESARPSHTSQYLCASSAGLAGGSDTQYFGPGTRLTVL.

The genes are TRBV7-3 and TRBJ2-5, with a weak D call TRBD2 (7 bases). The CDR3 is 16 residues long. The V end was cut by 4 bases, the J end by 5 bases, with 20 bases between. CDR1 SGHTA and CDR2 FQGTGA come from the germline V gene. The CDR3 spells CASSSTASGGWETQYF. The DNA for the CDR3 is TGTGCCAGCAGCTCGACGGCGTCGGGGGGCTGGGAGACCCAGTACTTC.

CDR3 in DNA: TGTGCCAGCAGCCCTAACGGCGAGACCCAGTACTTC. It is translated as CASSPNGETQYF. V gene TRBV9 combines with J gene TRBJ2-5; D remains unclear. This CDR3 has 12 residues. In germline, CDR1 is SGDLS, CDR2 YYNGEE. V lost 4 bases and J 5 bases, leaving 9 bases between the germline ends.

This clone was observed once. This chain connects TRBV28 to TRBJ2-7, with D possibly being TRBD2 (6 bases). Germline loops: CDR1 MDHEN, CDR2 SYDVKM. V dropped 6 bases and J dropped 2 bases, with 14 bases sitting between them. The CDR3 length is 14 residues. Here the CDR3 DNA reads TGTGCCAGCAGGACCGGACTACCGGCCTACGAGCAGTACTTC. Amino acids: CASRTGLPAYEQYF. The full variable domain, with the rest looked up from reference TRBV28 and TRBJ2-7, is DVKVTQSSRYLVKRTGEKVFLECVQDMDHENMFWYRQDPGLGLRLIYFSYDVKMKEKGDIPEGYSVSREKKERFSLILESASTNQTSMYLCASRTGLPAYEQYFGPGTRLTVT.

As concerns this clone: Other nucleotide sequences from this sample produce the same CDR3. V and J are TRBV28 and TRBJ2-7; possible D gene TRBD2, 6 bases. CDR3 length equals 11 residues. The V gene's germline CDR1 is MDHEN and CDR2 SYDVKM. V was shortened by 6 bases and J by 3 bases, with 6 bases between the two germline ends. This CDR3 is CASSGSYEQYF. In DNA, the CDR3 is TGTGCCAGCAGCGGGAGCTACGAGCAGTACTTC.

The chain carries TRBV28 and TRBJ2-3, with 8 bases aligning to TRBD2. J was trimmed by 2 bases and V by 6 bases; bases with no gene match: 10. The CDR3 is 16 residues long. Germline V lookup: CDR1 MDHEN, CDR2 SYDVKM. The DNA of the CDR3 is TGTGCCAGCAGCCCCACCCCAGCGGGAGTCACAGATACGCAGTATTTT. Its protein is CASSPTPAGVTDTQYF.

In this sample, this clone turned up once. The gene calls are TRBV25-1 and TRBJ2-5, with D unclear. Trimming removed 5 bases at V and 5 bases at J, with 15 bases between. Germline V gene sequence: CDR1 MGHDK, CDR2 SYGVNS. This CDR3 region has 14 residues. This chain's CDR3 is CASSPLSGLETQYF. The CDR3 DNA is TGTGCCAGCAGTCCCCTGTCCGGGTTGGAGACCCAGTACTTC. The full variable domain, completed using reference TRBV25-1 and TRBJ2-5, is EADIYQTPRYLVIGTGKKITLECSQTMGHDKMYWYQQDPGMELHLIHYSYGVNSTEKGDLSSESTVSRIRTEHFPLTLESARPSHTSQYLCASSPLSGLETQYFGPGTRLLVL.

The chain employs TRBV7-2 and TRBJ2-7; D is uncertain. Trimming left V 5 bases short and J 4 bases short, with 12 bases between. The CDR3 spans 13 residues. Germline CDR1 reads SGHTA; CDR2 reads FQGNSA. Here the CDR3 DNA reads TGTGCCAGCAGCCATAGACTCATGTACGAGCAGTACTTC. Translating gives CASSHRLMYEQYF.

The chain couples TRBV5-1 to TRBJ1-1, with TRBD1 as a possible D gene (6 bases). V was clipped by 3 bases and J by 0 bases, with 9 bases between them. The CDR3 is made up of 14 amino acids. Germline loops: CDR1 SGHRS, CDR2 YFSETQ. The CDR3 DNA reads TGCGCCAGCAGCTGGGGGGCACTGAACACTGAAGCTTTCTTT. It codes for CASSWGALNTEAFF.

The V call is TRBV27, the J call TRBJ2-7; unclear D gene. The V and J ends lost 2 bases and 4 bases respectively, with 12 bases between them. The CDR3 is made up of 14 amino acids. CDR1 MNHEY and CDR2 SMNVEV come from the germline V gene (reference sequence). This chain's CDR3 is CASSLGTQGYEQYF. The DNA for the CDR3 is TGTGCCAGCAGTTTAGGCACCCAAGGGTACGAGCAGTACTTC.

This sequence joins TRBV18 and TRBJ2-7, with D possibly TRBD2 on 5 matching bases. CDR3 size: 15 residues. V dropped 3 bases and J dropped 3 bases, with 15 bases sitting between them. CDR1 KGHSH and CDR2 LQKENI come from the germline V gene. The CDR3 DNA reads TGTGCCAGCTCACCCCGGAGGACGGGGAACTACGAGCAGTACTTC. This translates into CASSPRRTGNYEQYF.

This chain joins TRBV6-6 and TRBJ1-4, with D unresolved. V gave up 8 bases and J gave up 8 bases, with 6 bases separating them. Per the germline V gene, CDR1 is MNHNY and CDR2 is SVGAGI (reference sequence). The CDR3 spans 10 residues. The CDR3 protein is CASHREKLFF. The CDR3 bases are TGTGCCAGCCACCGCGAAAAACTGTTTTTT.

Details on this clone: A much more abundant neighbour one base away suggests this may be a read error. This sample also contains other DNA sequences that code for the same CDR3. V is TRBV6-5 and J is TRBJ1-5; no definite D call. V lost 2 bases and J lost 2, with 4 bases in between. Looked up from germline, CDR1 is MNHEY and CDR2 is SVGAGI. CDR3 length: 13 residues. The CDR3 is CASSYDGNQPQHF. The CDR3 DNA sequence: TGTGCCAGCAGTTACGATGGCAATCAGCCCCAGCATTTT.

The chain recombines TRBV18 with TRBJ1-2; maybe TRBD1 (5 bases). This CDR3 spans 14 amino acids. CDR1 is KGHSH and CDR2 is LQKENI in the germline V gene. V lost 1 base and J lost 6, with 12 bases in between. CDR3 sequence (DNA): TGTGCCAGCTCACCACGTGGCAAGGGGAATGGCTACACCTTC. This codes for CASSPRGKGNGYTF.

V gene TRBV30 combines with J gene TRBJ1-5; D uncertain. The germline gives CDR1 GTSNPN, CDR2 SVGIG (reference sequence). The CDR3 is 13 residues long. Trimming shortened V by 1 base and J by 2 bases, and 6 bases separated the two germline ends. The CDR3 region is CAWSETGNQPQHF. The CDR3 region has the DNA TGTGCCTGGAGTGAGACGGGCAATCAGCCCCAGCATTTT.

The CDR3 spells CASRLGLAGGYEQYF. The CDR3 DNA reads TGTGCCAGCAGACTGGGACTAGCGGGAGGCTACGAGCAGTACTTC. The chain employs TRBV11-2 and TRBJ2-7; 15 nucleotides align to TRBD2. Losses at the gene ends were 6 bases for V and 3 bases for J; bases not matched to a gene: 3. From germline, CDR1 is SGHAT and CDR2 FQNNGV. CDR3 length: 15 residues.